A single sample gave rise to the 11 T cell receptor beta chains below, sequenced in a study of Graves' ophthalmopathy and Graves' hyperthyroidism. The sequenced template was RNA, covering the TCR beta CDR3 region. HTBI primers primed a first-round RT-PCR, and a second-round multiplex PCR followed. TCRdb ran MiXCR on the multiplex PCR reads and lists one entry per CDR3 protein. The sample carries more than 300,000 distinct CDR3 sequences, 15% recorded once. What was sequenced was peripheral blood. The receptors stem from a woman aged 18-29 years with stable Graves' hyperthyroidism.

This clonotype came up a few times. V and J are TRBV7-8 and TRBJ2-5, with D unresolved. Germline V gene lookup returns CDR1 SGHVS and CDR2 FQNEAQ. V was pared by 3 bases and J by 5 bases, with 19 bases between. CDR3 length equals 16 residues. In DNA form, the CDR3 reads TGTGCCAGCAGCTTTTCGCGAGCTCCCAGGTCCGAGACCCAGTACTTC. Translated, it gives CASSFSRAPRSETQYF. The variable domain in full, with the rest retrieved from reference TRBV7-8 and TRBJ2-5, is GAGVSQSPRYKVAKRGQDVALRCDPISGHVSLFWYQQALGQGPEFLTYFQNEAQLDKSGLPSDRFFAERPEGSVSTLKIQRTQQEDSAVYLCASSFSRAPRSETQYFGPGTRLLVL.

This clonotype was recorded at least ten times. The chain combines TRBV6-2 or TRBV6-3 with TRBJ1-2; 10 nucleotides match TRBD1. The germline V gene has CDR1 MNHEY and CDR2 SVGEGT. This CDR3 is 17 amino acids long. V was pared by 6 bases and J by 5 bases, with 15 bases of the junction left unmatched. The CDR3 DNA reads TGTGCCAGCAGACGACGGGGACAGGGGTCTACCTTTTATGGCTACACCTTC. Its protein product is CASRRRGQGSTFYGYTF.

This clonotype was recorded many times. This chain connects TRBV12-3 or TRBV12-4 to TRBJ1-1; 9 bases match TRBD1. CDR3 length: 14 residues. With V trimmed by 3 bases and J by 3 bases, 2 bases remained unmatched. The CDR3 DNA reads as TGTGCCAGCAGTTTGGGACAGGGCGACACTGAAGCTTTCTTT. This encodes CASSLGQGDTEAFF.

For this clonotype: The CDR3 carries no conserved terminal phenylalanine or tryptophan, so it likely arises from a read error. The chain employs TRBV12-3 or TRBV12-4 and TRBJ1-2; D call uncertain. The CDR3 is 13 amino acids. The V and J ends lost 6 bases and 8 bases respectively, with 16 bases between them. CDR3 amino acids: CASSSSRVGGYTY. CDR3 DNA: TGTGCCAGCAGCTCTTCAAGGGTGGGGGGCTACACCTAC.

Ten or more counts support this clonotype. This chain uses TRBV5-1 with TRBJ1-6; TRBD1 is a possible D gene (5 bases). CDR1 is SGHRS and CDR2 is YFSETQ in the germline V gene. Trimming took off 4 bases at V and 7 bases at J, with 18 bases between the two ends. The length of the CDR3 is 16 residues. Here the CDR3 DNA reads TGCGCCAGCAGCCGGGAGGGGCAGGGTGAAAATTCACCCCTCCACTTT. It is translated as CASSREGQGENSPLHF.

CDR3 amino acids: CASSAGTGSSYEQGV. CDR3 nucleotides: TGTGCCAGCAGCGCGGGGACAGGGAGCTCCTACGAGCAGGGGGTG. The V and J genes are TRBV6-2 or TRBV6-3 and TRBJ2-7, with 9 nucleotides matching TRBD1. Per germline, CDR1 MNHEY and CDR2 SVGEGT. The CDR3 loop spans 15 amino acids.

This clonotype has a count of ten or more. The chain employs TRBV20-1 and TRBJ1-6, with D possibly being TRBD1 (5 bases). The germline V gene has CDR1 DFQATT and CDR2 SNEGSKA (reference sequence). The V gene lost 3 bases and the J gene lost 10 bases, with 19 bases spanning the gap. This CDR3 comprises 15 residues. DNA for the CDR3: TGCAGTGCTAGTCCCCCTTTGGACGGGGACTCACCCCTCCACTTT. Translated, it gives CSASPPLDGDSPLHF.

In its sample, this clonotype was seen many times. A much larger clonotype is one base distant, so this may be a read error. This chain uses TRBV6-1 with TRBJ1-2, with D possibly matching TRBD1 (6 bases). Germline CDR1 MNHNS, CDR2 SASEGT. V gave up 7 bases and J gave up 8 bases, with 14 bases separating them. CDR3 length: 12 amino acids. The CDR3 coding sequence is TGTGCCAGCAAATCGACAGGCAGCGGCTACACCTTC. Translated: CASKSTGSGYTF.

The chain is built from TRBV28 and TRBJ1-6, with TRBD1 identical over 11 bases. Trimming took 6 bases from V and 7 from J; bases not matched to a gene: 8. Germline V gives CDR1 MDHEN, CDR2 SYDVKM. The CDR3 covers 16 residues. The CDR3 DNA sequence: TGTGCCAGCAGACCCGGGACAGGGGGACGCAATTCACCCCTCCACTTT. This codes for CASRPGTGGRNSPLHF.

This clonotype was counted many times. This chain joins TRBV12-3 or TRBV12-4 and TRBJ1-2; 10 bases map to TRBD1. J was trimmed by 8 bases and V by 5 bases; bases with no gene match: 8. This CDR3 is built from 14 residues. The CDR3 region is CASSLRQGAQGYTF. CDR3 DNA sequence: TGTGCCAGCAGTCTCAGACAGGGGGCGCAGGGCTACACCTTC.

This clonotype has a single count. The chain combines TRBV14 with TRBJ2-7; 8 bases fit TRBD1. Germline V gene data show CDR1 as SGHDN and CDR2 as FVKESK. The CDR3 sequence is 15 residues long. The V segment lost 4 bases and the J segment 2 bases; nucleotides outside the gene matches: 7. The CDR3 sequence is CASSRFQGATYEQYF. The CDR3 region has the DNA TGTGCCAGCAGCCGCTTCCAGGGGGCGACCTACGAGCAGTACTTC. Full variable domain (remainder filled in from reference TRBV14 and TRBJ2-7): EAGVTQFPSHSVIEKGQTVTLRCDPISGHDNLYWYRRVMGKEIKFLLHFVKESKQDESGMPNNRFLAERTGGTYSTLKVQPAELEDSGVYFCASSRFQGATYEQYFGPGTRLTVT.